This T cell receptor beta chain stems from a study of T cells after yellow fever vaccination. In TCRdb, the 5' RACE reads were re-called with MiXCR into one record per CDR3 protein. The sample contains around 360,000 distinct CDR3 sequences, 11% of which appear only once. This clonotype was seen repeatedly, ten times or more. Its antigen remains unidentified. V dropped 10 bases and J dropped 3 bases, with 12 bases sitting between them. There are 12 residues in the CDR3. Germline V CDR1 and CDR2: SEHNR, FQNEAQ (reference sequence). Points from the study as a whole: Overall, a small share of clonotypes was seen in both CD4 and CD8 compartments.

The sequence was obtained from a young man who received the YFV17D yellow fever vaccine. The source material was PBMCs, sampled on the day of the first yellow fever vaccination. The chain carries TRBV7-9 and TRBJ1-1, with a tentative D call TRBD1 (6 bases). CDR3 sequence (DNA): TGTGCCATAGACAGGCCCCACACTGAAGCTTTCTTT. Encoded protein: CAIDRPHTEAFF. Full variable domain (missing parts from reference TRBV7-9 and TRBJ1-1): DTGVSQNPRHKITKRGQNVTFRCDPISEHNRLYWYRQTLGQGPEFLTYFQNEAQLEKSRLLSDRFSAERPKGSFSTLEIQRTEQGDSAMYLCAIDRPHTEAFFGQGTRLTVV.